This T cell receptor (beta chain) is from a study of blood T cell repertoires in COVID-19. Turning to the study itself: The samples span acute and convalescent COVID-19 from the United States, Italy and Spain. PBMCs, B-cell-depleted T cells, or T cells provided the cDNA or gDNA that made up the material.

CDR3 length equals 14 residues. The V end was cut by 7 bases, the J end by 0 bases, with 12 bases between. Germline values: CDR1 MNHEY, CDR2 SVGAGI. Methods used by the authors: Nucleated cell counts were estimated from reference gene primer amplification. Produced via immunoSEQ multiplex PCR; TCRdb's table is partial and in-frame only. V and J calls and clone size follow that table, whereas D and trimming were derived from the DNA. Seen here are some 77,000 clones, 70% to 85% observed once, and the top ten hold 28%. The TCR originated in a man in his 70s with acute or convalescent COVID-19. The sequenced sample was peripheral blood. This rearrangement joins TRBV6-5 to TRBJ1-1, with D possibly being TRBD1 (5 bases). The CDR3 coding sequence is TGTGCCAGCAATCGCGACAGTCTGAACACTGAAGCTTTCTTT. Its protein is CASNRDSLNTEAFF.